This T cell receptor (beta chain) is from a study of T cell responses to AZD1222 COVID-19 vaccine. Data came from immunoSEQ multiplex PCR; TCRdb stores just in-frame clones and leaves some out. The sample gives around 100,000 clones, around 83% of which show up once; around 5% is in the top ten. CDR3 length: 15 residues. Germline V lookup: CDR1 SEHNR, CDR2 FQNEAQ (reference sequence). The V and J ends lost 2 bases and 7 bases, in that order; junction bases with no gene match: 10. The source is an adult in good health. Sequences were derived from peripheral blood, sampled on day 0 of AZD1222 vaccination. V is TRBV7-9 and J is TRBJ1-2; 7 bases agree with TRBD1. The chain's CDR3 is CASSLTDRDSSGYTF. As DNA, the CDR3 is TGTGCCAGCAGCTTAACAGACCGGGACAGTAGTGGCTACACCTTC.